The 11 T cell receptor beta chains in this list originate from one sample, sequenced in a study of PD-L1 blockade in urothelial cancer. Assay: immunoSEQ multiplex PCR; the TCRdb copy retains only in-frame clones and omits some. The sample includes 90,000 or so clones, almost 90% of them seen just once. Time point defined: pretreatment peripheral blood. This specimen was PBMCs, taken around atezolizumab (anti-PD-L1) treatment. The receptors were gathered from a man aged 55 to 70 with urothelial cancer.

The V and J genes are TRBV19 and TRBJ1-2, with a weak D call TRBD1 (5 bases). Germline loops: CDR1 LNHDA, CDR2 SQIVND (reference sequence). This CDR3 region has 14 residues. Trimming removed 5 bases from V and 8 bases from J, with 18 bases in between. The chain's CDR3 is CASSWDFRSGGYTF. CDR3 DNA sequence: TGTGCCAGTAGTTGGGACTTTCGCTCGGGGGGCTACACCTTC.

The gene calls are TRBV15 and TRBJ2-1; TRBD2 aligns across 9 bases. In germline, CDR1 is LNHNV, CDR2 YYDKDF (reference sequence). V lost 5 bases and J lost 8; bases outside the gene matches: 13. There are 16 residues in the CDR3. CDR3 region: CATSEWQRGARDEQFF. The CDR3 nucleotides read TGTGCCACCAGCGAGTGGCAGCGGGGGGCTCGGGATGAGCAGTTCTTC.

This chain joins TRBV27 and TRBJ2-3; D is perhaps TRBD1 (6 bases). With 7 bases removed from V and 2 bases from J, the gap between germline ends came to 13 bases. Germline V gene data show CDR1 as MNHEY and CDR2 as SMNVEV (reference sequence). The CDR3 consists of 14 residues. For the CDR3, the DNA is TGTGCCAGCACCCAGGGGCTAAACACAGATACGCAGTATTTT. Translation gives CASTQGLNTDTQYF.

This clone was counted once. This chain joins TRBV28 and TRBJ2-1; TRBD2 is a possible D gene (7 bases). There are 15 residues in the CDR3. Per the germline V gene, CDR1 is MDHEN and CDR2 is SYDVKM. V lost 8 bases and J 9 bases, leaving 23 bases between the germline ends. CDR3: CASRSLSAGAGEQFF. CDR3 coding DNA: TGTGCCAGCCGCAGTTTGTCGGCGGGGGCGGGTGAGCAGTTCTTC.

The J gene is TRBJ2-7, the V gene TRBV10-3; D is possibly TRBD2 (6 bases). CDR1 and CDR2 from the germline V gene are ENHRY and SYGVKD. The CDR3 sequence is 16 residues long. V was shortened by 11 bases and J by 2 bases, with 25 bases between the two germline ends. The CDR3 nucleotides read TGTGCCGCACGACCGTCCGGGACTCAAACCACCTACGAGCAGTACTTC. Translation: CAARPSGTQTTYEQYF.

The chain couples TRBV25-1 to TRBJ2-7; no definite D call. CDR1 is MGHDK, CDR2 SYGVNS, per germline. V lost 5 bases and J 1 base, leaving 9 bases between the germline ends. The CDR3 covers 13 residues. CDR3 sequence: CASSTAGSYEQYF. The DNA for the CDR3 is TGTGCCAGCAGTACGGCAGGTTCCTACGAGCAGTACTTC.

The chain joins TRBV7-2 to TRBJ2-7; 8 bases agree with TRBD1. Germline V CDR1 and CDR2: SGHTA, FQGNSA. The CDR3 totals 13 residues. With 3 bases clipped from V and 6 bases from J, the junction kept 4 bases outside the gene matches. CDR3 protein: CASSLQGAGEQYF. In DNA, the CDR3 is TGTGCCAGCAGCTTGCAGGGGGCTGGCGAGCAGTACTTC.

J is TRBJ2-7 and V is TRBV10-1; 7 bases line up with TRBD1. The CDR3 consists of 14 residues. Unmatched junction bases numbered 7, after V lost 3 bases and J lost 5 bases. The germline V gene encodes CDR1 WNHNN and CDR2 SYGVQD (reference sequence). CDR3 sequence (DNA): TGCGCCAGCAGTGATTACAGGGGTCCCGACGAGCAGTACTTC. Residues: CASSDYRGPDEQYF.

The chain links TRBV11-2 to TRBJ2-1; 8 bases line up with TRBD2. Germline V gene data show CDR1 as SGHAT and CDR2 as FQNNGV. The CDR3 totals 15 residues. The junction had 9 bases not matched to a gene; V was cut back by 2 bases and J by 9 bases. CDR3 protein: CASSLTGGVFAEQFF. In DNA, the CDR3 is TGTGCCAGCAGCTTAACGGGGGGGGTTTTTGCTGAGCAGTTCTTC. The full variable domain, rest sourced from reference TRBV11-2 and TRBJ2-1, is EAGVAQSPRYKIIEKRQSVAFWCNPISGHATLYWYQQILGQGPKLLIQFQNNGVVDDSQLPKDRFSAERLKGVDSTLKIQPAKLEDSAVYLCASSLTGGVFAEQFFGPGTRLTVL.

This chain connects TRBV5-1 to TRBJ2-7, with D tentatively TRBD2 (5 bases). Germline V gene data show CDR1 as SGHRS and CDR2 as YFSETQ. The CDR3 is 15 amino acids. V lost 0 bases, J lost 2 bases, and 12 bases lay in between. The CDR3 nucleotides are TGCGCCAGCAGCTTGGTTTCTAGCAACCCCTACGAGCAGTACTTC. It codes for CASSLVSSNPYEQYF.

V is TRBV5-1 and J is TRBJ2-1; D might be TRBD2 (6 bases). The V gene's germline CDR1 is SGHRS and CDR2 YFSETQ. V was shortened by 2 bases and J by 9 bases, with 21 bases between the two germline ends. CDR3 length equals 16 residues. The CDR3 spells CASSFGEASLRFEQFF. CDR3 bases: TGCGCCAGCAGCTTCGGGGAGGCTAGCCTCCGATTTGAGCAGTTCTTC.